Following are 31 T cell receptor beta chains from one sample sequenced in a study of PD-1 blockade in classical Hodgkin lymphoma. Profiled with immunoSEQ multiplex PCR; TCRdb holds only in-frame clones, not every one. The table records tens of thousands of clones, approximately 80% of them present only once. All trial patients relapsed after autologous stem cell transplantation. Isolation of CD4+ T cells from thawed PBMCs was performed by magnetic negative selection. The sequences come from CD4+ T cells from blood, collected at baseline. Source of these receptors: a human donor with classical Hodgkin lymphoma.

The J gene is TRBJ1-2, the V gene TRBV7-6; D possibly corresponds to TRBD1 (6 bases). This CDR3 contains 12 residues. Per the germline V gene, CDR1 is SGHVS and CDR2 is FNYEAQ. V was shortened by 5 bases and J by 5 bases, with 9 bases between the two germline ends. CDR3 amino acids: CASSADSYGYTF. The CDR3 DNA sequence: TGTGCCAGCAGCGCGGACAGTTATGGCTACACCTTC. Full variable domain (outside the CDR3, taken from reference TRBV7-6 and TRBJ1-2): GAGVSQSPRYKVTKRGQDVALRCDPISGHVSLYWYRQALGQGPEFLTYFNYEAQQDKSGLPNDRFSAERPEGSISTLTIQRTEQRDSAMYRCASSADSYGYTFGSGTRLTVV.

In this sample, this clone turned up a few times. V is TRBV10-3 and J is TRBJ1-5, with a tentative D call TRBD1 (6 bases). The germline V gene encodes CDR1 ENHRY and CDR2 SYGVKD. The CDR3 has 12 residues. Trimming removed 6 bases at V and 7 bases at J, with 10 bases between. CDR3: CAIRQGGQPQHF. CDR3 nucleotide sequence: TGTGCCATCAGACAGGGTGGACAGCCCCAGCATTTT.

V usage is TRBV18 and J usage is TRBJ1-2; TRBD1 is a possible D gene (5 bases). This CDR3 has 15 residues. The V gene's germline CDR1 is KGHSH and CDR2 LQKENI. Trimming shortened V by 0 bases and J by 8 bases, and 16 bases separated the two germline ends. In DNA form, the CDR3 reads TGTGCCAGCTCACCACCCTTTGCGGCGGGGCTGGGCTACACCTTC. As protein: CASSPPFAAGLGYTF. The full variable domain, its missing parts supplied by reference TRBV18 and TRBJ1-2, is NAGVMQNPRHLVRRRGQEARLRCSPMKGHSHVYWYRQLPEEGLKFMVYLQKENIIDESGMPKERFSAEFPKEGPSILRIQQVVRGDSAAYFCASSPPFAAGLGYTFGSGTRLTVV.

This chain uses TRBV5-1 with TRBJ2-2; D gene unclear. Per the germline V gene, CDR1 is SGHRS and CDR2 is YFSETQ. V was cut by 0 bases and J by 4 bases, with 7 bases left in between. The CDR3 contains 14 residues. The CDR3 DNA sequence: TGCGCCAGCAGCTTGGGCCACAGCACCGGGGAGCTGTTTTTT. Protein product: CASSLGHSTGELFF.

The chain links TRBV6-4 to TRBJ2-1; D unresolved. Germline CDR1 reads MRHNA; CDR2 reads SNTAGT. The CDR3 contains 14 residues. V lost 7 bases, J lost 12 bases, and 22 bases lay in between. The CDR3 loop reads CASKRVGLDELQFF. As DNA, the CDR3 is TGTGCCAGCAAGAGAGTGGGCCTAGATGAGTTGCAGTTCTTC.

The chain has TRBV6-5 and TRBJ2-6; D is unclear. The CDR3 totals 13 residues. Germline V lookup: CDR1 MNHEY, CDR2 SVGAGI. The ends were cut back, 6 bases at V and 2 bases at J, with 5 bases in the middle. The DNA of the CDR3 is TGTGCCAGCAGCCCCGCTGGGGCCAACGTCCTGACTTTC. Translated, it gives CASSPAGANVLTF.

This chain links TRBV29-1 with TRBJ1-1; D perhaps matches TRBD1 (5 bases). The CDR3 covers 12 residues. V dropped 3 bases and J dropped 5 bases, with 10 bases sitting between them. Germline CDR1 is SQVTM and CDR2 is ANQGSEA. The CDR3: CSVDQGRTEAFF. Here the CDR3 DNA reads TGCAGCGTTGACCAGGGCAGAACTGAAGCTTTCTTT.

This clone was observed a handful of times. CDR3 nucleotides: TGTGCCAGCAAACGGGAGCCAGGACCTAACTATGGCTACACCTTC. This codes for CASKREPGPNYGYTF. The chain combines TRBV6-4 with TRBJ1-2, with D uncertain. Trimming left V 7 bases short and J 0 bases short, with 15 bases between. The CDR3 is 15 residues long. Germline assignment: CDR1 MRHNA and CDR2 SNTAGT.

The chain recombines TRBV5-1 with TRBJ2-1; D is unclear. The V gene's germline CDR1 is SGHRS and CDR2 YFSETQ. The CDR3 is 13 residues long. The V end was cut by 2 bases, the J end by 16 bases, with 19 bases between. CDR3: CASSFDPAGAIFF. The CDR3 DNA reads TGCGCCAGCAGCTTTGACCCAGCTGGAGCGATATTCTTC.

The chain has TRBV15 and TRBJ2-7, with D perhaps matching TRBD2 (5 bases). This CDR3 spans 16 amino acids. Trimming cost V 4 bases and J 7 bases, with 23 bases left between them. Germline V CDR1 and CDR2: LNHNV, YYDKDF (reference sequence). CDR3 in DNA: TGTGCCACCAGCACCCAGGTGATCGGACTCCATTCTGAGCAGTACTTC. Its translation: CATSTQVIGLHSEQYF.

Here the CDR3 reads CASSLPGQGAGELFF. In nucleotides, the CDR3 is TGTGCCAGCAGCCTACCGGGACAGGGGGCCGGGGAGCTGTTTTTT. The V call is TRBV6-5, the J call TRBJ2-2; 11 bases fit TRBD1. This CDR3 region has 15 residues. V gave up 6 bases and J gave up 6 bases; unmatched junction bases: 6. The germline gives CDR1 MNHEY, CDR2 SVGAGI.

The chain recombines TRBV15 with TRBJ2-7; TRBD1 is a possible D gene (6 bases). V lost 1 base to trimming and J lost 2 bases, with 9 bases between them. The CDR3 runs 14 residues. Germline V gene lookup returns CDR1 LNHNV and CDR2 YYDKDF (reference sequence). This CDR3 reads CATSRGQAPYEQYF. DNA for the CDR3: TGTGCCACCAGCAGAGGACAGGCACCCTACGAGCAGTACTTC.

The CDR3 DNA follows: TGTGCCAGCAGCTTAGGGACGGAGAACACTGAAGCTTTCTTT. This codes for CASSLGTENTEAFF. The V and J genes are TRBV11-2 and TRBJ1-1; no reliable D call. CDR3 length: 14 amino acids. Germline CDR1 and CDR2: SGHAT and FQNNGV. V lost 1 base and J lost 1, with 7 bases in between.

The chain recombines TRBV5-4 with TRBJ2-5; 10 bases match TRBD2. The V gene end was trimmed by 10 bases and the J gene end by 4 bases; junction bases not matched to a gene: 7. CDR1 SGHNT and CDR2 YYREEE come from the germline V gene (reference sequence). This CDR3 has 13 amino acids. The CDR3 reads CAGLIAGGETQYF. In DNA, the CDR3 is TGTGCCGGACTGATAGCGGGGGGAGAGACCCAGTACTTC. The full variable domain, with the rest looked up from reference TRBV5-4 and TRBJ2-5, is ETGVTQSPTHLIKTRGQQVTLRCSSQSGHNTVSWYQQALGQGPQFIFQYYREEENGRGNFPPRFSGLQFPNYSSELNVNALELDDSALYLCAGLIAGGETQYFGPGTRLLVL.

The rearrangement links TRBV19 to TRBJ2-5, with unresolved D. The germline V gene has CDR1 LNHDA and CDR2 SQIVND (reference sequence). The CDR3 covers 15 residues. Trimming took off 5 bases at V and 2 bases at J, with 15 bases between the two ends. CDR3 coding DNA: TGTGCCAGTAGTCCTCTCGCAGTGTCTCAAGAGACCCAGTACTTC. It codes for CASSPLAVSQETQYF.

This clone was counted a few times. The chain links TRBV7-9 to TRBJ1-5; the match to TRBD1 covers 9 bases. In germline, CDR1 is SEHNR, CDR2 FQNEAQ (reference sequence). The CDR3 loop spans 16 amino acids. V lost 4 bases, J lost 2 bases, and 6 bases stayed unmatched. In DNA, the CDR3 is TGTGCCAGCAGCTCACAGGGGGCATTTGGCAATCAGCCCCAGCATTTT. Encoded protein: CASSSQGAFGNQPQHF.

The V gene is TRBV30, the J gene TRBJ1-2; D call uncertain. Germline CDR1 GTSNPN, CDR2 SVGIG (reference sequence). This CDR3 comprises 16 residues. Trimming stripped 0 bases from V and 3 bases from J, with 17 bases between. DNA for the CDR3: TGTGCCTGGAGTGTACGGTACAGCCAAGCACACTATGGCTACACCTTC. Protein: CAWSVRYSQAHYGYTF.

The chain combines TRBV7-3 with TRBJ2-1; the D gene could be TRBD1 or TRBD2 (5 bases each). The CDR3 consists of 15 residues. Germline V gives CDR1 SGHTA, CDR2 FQGTGA. V lost 5 bases and J 7 bases, leaving 18 bases between the germline ends. The CDR3: CASSPLGGWENEQFF. CDR3 coding DNA: TGTGCCAGCAGCCCCCTTGGGGGATGGGAGAATGAGCAGTTCTTC. The full variable domain, in which reference TRBV7-3 and TRBJ2-1 provide the parts outside the CDR3, is GAGVSQTPSNKVTEKGKYVELRCDPISGHTALYWYRQSLGQGPEFLIYFQGTGAADDSGLPNDRFFAVRPEGSVSTLKIQRTERGDSAVYLCASSPLGGWENEQFFGPGTRLTVL.

This clone came up once. The rearrangement uses TRBV6-6 and TRBJ1-1, with D possibly being TRBD1 (5 bases). Germline V gene lookup returns CDR1 MNHNY and CDR2 SVGAGI (reference sequence). The V gene lost 2 bases and the J gene lost 7 bases, with 20 bases spanning the gap. The CDR3 is 16 residues long. CDR3: CASSYLRAGDRGEAFF. The DNA of the CDR3 is TGTGCCAGCAGTTACCTTCGAGCAGGAGACAGAGGTGAAGCTTTCTTT.

This chain links TRBV11-2 with TRBJ2-5, with 8 positions matching TRBD1. Germline trimming cut 5 bases from V and 3 bases from J; bases unmatched to any gene: 11. CDR1 and CDR2 (germline): SGHAT, FQNNGV. The CDR3 is made up of 16 amino acids. The CDR3 DNA reads as TGTGCCAGCAGCCGTACAGGGGGATCGGGCGAAGAGACCCAGTACTTC. Encoded protein: CASSRTGGSGEETQYF.

This clone has a single count. The rearrangement joins TRBV9 to TRBJ2-7; D is undetermined. This CDR3 region has 15 residues. With 4 bases removed from V and 0 bases from J, the gap between germline ends came to 14 bases. Germline loops: CDR1 SGDLS, CDR2 YYNGEE. The CDR3 region has the DNA TGTGCCAGCAGCAGAGTGATGGACGGCTCCTACGAGCAGTACTTC. This encodes CASSRVMDGSYEQYF.

This sequence joins TRBV2 and TRBJ2-1; no reliable D call. Germline V gene data show CDR1 as SNHLY and CDR2 as FYNNEI. This CDR3 is 12 amino acids long. Trimming removed 4 bases from V and 8 bases from J, with 9 bases in between. The CDR3 here is CASSGAFDEQFF. CDR3 nucleotides: TGTGCCAGCAGTGGGGCTTTTGATGAGCAGTTCTTC. The variable domain in full, with the rest retrieved from reference TRBV2 and TRBJ2-1, is EPEVTQTPSHQVTQMGQEVILRCVPISNHLYFYWYRQILGQKVEFLVSFYNNEISEKSEIFDDQFSVERPDGSNFTLKIRSTKLEDSAMYFCASSGAFDEQFFGPGTRLTVL.

V and J are TRBV10-3 and TRBJ2-1; TRBD2 aligns across 7 bases. After removal of 9 bases from V and 8 bases from J, the junction contained 10 bases not matched to a gene. Looked up from germline, CDR1 is ENHRY and CDR2 is SYGVKD. There are 13 residues in the CDR3. This CDR3 is CAIRDYQRDEQFF. CDR3 bases: TGTGCCATAAGGGACTACCAAAGGGATGAGCAGTTCTTC.

This clone was counted only a few times. The chain employs TRBV9 and TRBJ1-1, with D tentatively TRBD1 (5 bases). The V gene lost 4 bases and the J gene lost 1 base, with 8 bases spanning the gap. Germline CDR1 reads SGDLS; CDR2 reads YYNGEE. The CDR3 spans 13 residues. CDR3 DNA sequence: TGTGCCAGCAGCCTCACAGGGAACACTGAAGCTTTCTTT. It is translated as CASSLTGNTEAFF.

The chain employs TRBV18 and TRBJ1-5; D unresolved. This CDR3 is 14 amino acids long. The germline V gene has CDR1 KGHSH and CDR2 LQKENI. V shed 6 bases and J shed 4 bases, with 13 bases lying between them. CDR3 residues: CASSPLGPNQPQHF. The CDR3 bases are TGTGCCAGCTCCCCTCTTGGGCCGAATCAGCCCCAGCATTTT.

V and J are TRBV11-2 and TRBJ2-7; a possible D gene is TRBD2 (5 bases). This CDR3 spans 13 amino acids. Germline V gene lookup returns CDR1 SGHAT and CDR2 FQNNGV. With 7 bases removed from V and 5 bases from J, the gap between germline ends came to 15 bases. In DNA form, the CDR3 reads TGTGCCAGCACCGATCTCGGGGATCACGAGCAGTACTTC. This encodes CASTDLGDHEQYF.

This clone has more than one count but fewer than ten. V gene TRBV6-5 combines with J gene TRBJ1-2, with 9 bases aligning to TRBD1. This CDR3 has 15 residues. CDR1 and CDR2 from the germline V gene are MNHEY and SVGAGI. The junction had 7 bases not matched to a gene; V was cut back by 6 bases and J by 2 bases. CDR3 coding DNA: TGTGCCAGCAGCCCACAGGGGGCATACAACTATGGCTACACCTTC. It yields the protein CASSPQGAYNYGYTF.

The rearrangement links TRBV5-5 to TRBJ1-6; D remains unclear. The length of the CDR3 is 15 residues. Trimming left V 4 bases short and J 5 bases short, with 13 bases between. In germline, CDR1 is SGHKS, CDR2 YYEKEE (reference sequence). The CDR3 DNA follows: TGTGCCAGCAGCGCAGCCCGACACGATAATTCACCCCTCCACTTT. Protein product: CASSAARHDNSPLHF. Filled out from reference TRBV5-5 and TRBJ1-6, the complete variable domain reads DAGVTQSPTHLIKTRGQQVTLRCSPISGHKSVSWYQQVLGQGPQFIFQYYEKEERGRGNFPDRFSARQFPNYSSELNVNALLLGDSALYLCASSAARHDNSPLHFGNGTRLTVT.

The V gene is TRBV30, the J gene TRBJ1-2; 12 positions agree with TRBD1. The V gene end was trimmed by 3 bases and the J gene end by 7 bases; junction bases not matched to a gene: 6. Germline V CDR1 and CDR2: GTSNPN, SVGIG (reference sequence). The CDR3 has 14 amino acids. The CDR3 bases are TGTGCCTGGAGAATCTGGGACAGGGGGCCTGGCTACACCTTC. This translates into CAWRIWDRGPGYTF.

The chain joins TRBV11-2 to TRBJ2-3, with D possibly matching TRBD2 (6 bases). Deletions cut 3 bases from V and 1 base from J, with 11 bases between. This CDR3 region has 15 residues. Per germline, CDR1 SGHAT and CDR2 FQNNGV. The CDR3, as DNA: TGTGCCAGCAGCTTCGGACTATCTGGCACAGATACGCAGTATTTT. It encodes CASSFGLSGTDTQYF.

V is TRBV11-2 and J is TRBJ1-1; possibly TRBD1 for D (6 bases). Trimming removed 3 bases from V and 4 bases from J, with 9 bases in between. Germline CDR1 is SGHAT and CDR2 is FQNNGV. This CDR3 comprises 13 residues. CDR3 nucleotide sequence: TGTGCCAGCAGCTTTCAGGGGAGCACTGAAGCTTTCTTT. Its protein is CASSFQGSTEAFF. Combining the CDR3 with reference TRBV11-2 and TRBJ1-1 gives the whole variable domain EAGVAQSPRYKIIEKRQSVAFWCNPISGHATLYWYQQILGQGPKLLIQFQNNGVVDDSQLPKDRFSAERLKGVDSTLKIQPAKLEDSAVYLCASSFQGSTEAFFGQGTRLTVV.